This record concerns one TCR beta chain sequence. The data were taken from a study of shared clonotypes between healthy human individuals. Germline values: CDR1 MDHEN, CDR2 SYDVKM. CDR3 length: 17 amino acids. Trimming at V came to 6 bases and at J to 5 bases, leaving 14 bases not matched to a gene. Using immunoSEQ multiplex PCR, the repertoire was profiled, and TCRdb retains in-frame clones only, with some absent. The data contain 470,000 or so clones, 81% of them singletons. This clonotype originated in a middle-aged woman in good health. Some clones in this sample may be carry-over from other donors' samples. Source material: PBMCs. The chain couples TRBV28 to TRBJ2-5; TRBD1 aligns across 11 bases. CDR3 sequence: CASSHPPDRGLEETQYF. The CDR3 coding sequence is TGTGCCAGCAGCCACCCCCCGGACAGGGGGCTGGAGGAGACCCAGTACTTC.